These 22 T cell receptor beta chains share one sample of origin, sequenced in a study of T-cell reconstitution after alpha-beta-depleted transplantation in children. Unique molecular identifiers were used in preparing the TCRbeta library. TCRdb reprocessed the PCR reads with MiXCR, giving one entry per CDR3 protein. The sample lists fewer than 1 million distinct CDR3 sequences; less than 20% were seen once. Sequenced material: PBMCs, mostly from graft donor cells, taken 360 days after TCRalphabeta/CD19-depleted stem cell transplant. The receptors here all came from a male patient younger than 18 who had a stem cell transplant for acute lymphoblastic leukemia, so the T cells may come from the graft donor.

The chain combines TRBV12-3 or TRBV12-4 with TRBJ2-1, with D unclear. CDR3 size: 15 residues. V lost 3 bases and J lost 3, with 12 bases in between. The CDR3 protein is CASSFGTPNYNEQFF. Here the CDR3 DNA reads TGTGCCAGCAGTTTCGGTACCCCCAACTACAATGAGCAGTTCTTC.

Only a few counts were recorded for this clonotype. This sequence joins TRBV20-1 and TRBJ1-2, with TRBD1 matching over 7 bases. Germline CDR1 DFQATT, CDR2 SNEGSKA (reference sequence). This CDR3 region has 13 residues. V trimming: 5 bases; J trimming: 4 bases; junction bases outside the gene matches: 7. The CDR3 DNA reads TGCAGTGCTCCCCAGGGGGGTAGCTATGGCTACACCTTC. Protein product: CSAPQGGSYGYTF.

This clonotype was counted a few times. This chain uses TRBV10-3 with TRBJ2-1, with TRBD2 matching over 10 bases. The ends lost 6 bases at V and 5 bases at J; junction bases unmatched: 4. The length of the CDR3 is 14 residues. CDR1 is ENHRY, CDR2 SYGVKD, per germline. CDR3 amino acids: CAIRKREGHNEQFF. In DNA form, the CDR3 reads TGTGCCATCAGAAAGCGGGAGGGCCACAATGAGCAGTTCTTC.

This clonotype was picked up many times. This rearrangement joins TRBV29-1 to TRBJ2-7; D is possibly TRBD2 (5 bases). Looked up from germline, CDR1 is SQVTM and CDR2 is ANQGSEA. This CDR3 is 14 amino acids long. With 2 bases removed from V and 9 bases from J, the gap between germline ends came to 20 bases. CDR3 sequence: CSVEHRESPHGQYF. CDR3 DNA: TGCAGCGTTGAACACCGGGAATCCCCGCACGGGCAGTACTTC.

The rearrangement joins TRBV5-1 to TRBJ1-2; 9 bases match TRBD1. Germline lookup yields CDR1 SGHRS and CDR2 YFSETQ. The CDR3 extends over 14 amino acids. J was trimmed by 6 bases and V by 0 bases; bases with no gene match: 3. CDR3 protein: CASSLDRGLDGYTF. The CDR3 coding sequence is TGCGCCAGCAGCTTGGACAGGGGGCTTGATGGCTACACCTTC.

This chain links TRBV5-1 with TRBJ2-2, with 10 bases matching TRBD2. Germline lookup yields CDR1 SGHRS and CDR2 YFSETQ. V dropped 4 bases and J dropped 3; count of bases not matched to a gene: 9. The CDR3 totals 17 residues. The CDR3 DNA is TGCGCCAGCAGCCCCGACAGGGGACTAGCGCACACCGGGGAGCTGTTTTTT. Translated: CASSPDRGLAHTGELFF.

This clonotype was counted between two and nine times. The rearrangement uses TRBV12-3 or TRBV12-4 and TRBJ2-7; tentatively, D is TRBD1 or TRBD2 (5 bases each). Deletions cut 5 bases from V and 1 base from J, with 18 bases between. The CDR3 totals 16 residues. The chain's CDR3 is CASSPPGALISYEQYF. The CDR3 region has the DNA TGTGCCAGCAGTCCTCCCGGGGCACTAATATCCTACGAGCAGTACTTC.

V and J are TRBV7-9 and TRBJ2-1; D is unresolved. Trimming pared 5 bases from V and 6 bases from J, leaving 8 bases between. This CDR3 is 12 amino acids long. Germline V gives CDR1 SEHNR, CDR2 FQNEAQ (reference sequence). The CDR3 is CASSPISNEQFF. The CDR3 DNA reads TGTGCCAGCAGCCCCATATCCAATGAGCAGTTCTTC.

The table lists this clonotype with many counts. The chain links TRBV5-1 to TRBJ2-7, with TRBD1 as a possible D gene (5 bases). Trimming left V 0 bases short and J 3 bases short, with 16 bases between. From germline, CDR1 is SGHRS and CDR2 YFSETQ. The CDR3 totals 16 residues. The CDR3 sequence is CASSLATGTNYYEQYF. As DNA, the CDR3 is TGCGCCAGCAGCTTGGCCACAGGTACTAATTACTACGAGCAGTACTTC.

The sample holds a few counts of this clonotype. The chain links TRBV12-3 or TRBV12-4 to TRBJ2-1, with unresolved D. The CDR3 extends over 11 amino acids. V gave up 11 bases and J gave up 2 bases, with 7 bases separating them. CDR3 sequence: CALGPYNEQFF. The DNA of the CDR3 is TGTGCCCTTGGGCCCTACAATGAGCAGTTCTTC.

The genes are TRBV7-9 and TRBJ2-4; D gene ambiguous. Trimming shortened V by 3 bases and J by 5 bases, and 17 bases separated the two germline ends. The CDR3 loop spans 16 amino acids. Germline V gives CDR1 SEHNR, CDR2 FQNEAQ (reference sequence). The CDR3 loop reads CASSFGRGWWENIQYF. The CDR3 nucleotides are TGTGCCAGCAGCTTCGGGCGTGGTTGGTGGGAAAACATTCAGTACTTC. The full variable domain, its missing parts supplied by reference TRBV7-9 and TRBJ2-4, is DTGVSQNPRHKITKRGQNVTFRCDPISEHNRLYWYRQTLGQGPEFLTYFQNEAQLEKSRLLSDRFSAERPKGSFSTLEIQRTEQGDSAMYLCASSFGRGWWENIQYFGAGTRLSVL.

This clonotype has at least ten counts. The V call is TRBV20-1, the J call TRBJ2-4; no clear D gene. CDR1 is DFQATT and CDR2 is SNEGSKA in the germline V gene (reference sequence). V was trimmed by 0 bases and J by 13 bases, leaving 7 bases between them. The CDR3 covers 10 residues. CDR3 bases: TGCAGTGCTAGAGAACCGACACAGTACTTC. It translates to CSAREPTQYF.

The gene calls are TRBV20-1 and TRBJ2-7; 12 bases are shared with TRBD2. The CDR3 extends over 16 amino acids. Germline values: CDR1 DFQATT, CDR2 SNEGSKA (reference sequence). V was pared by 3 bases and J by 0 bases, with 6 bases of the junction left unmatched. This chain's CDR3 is CSASGATSGSSYEQYF. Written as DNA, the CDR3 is TGCAGTGCTAGTGGGGCGACTAGCGGGAGCTCCTACGAGCAGTACTTC.

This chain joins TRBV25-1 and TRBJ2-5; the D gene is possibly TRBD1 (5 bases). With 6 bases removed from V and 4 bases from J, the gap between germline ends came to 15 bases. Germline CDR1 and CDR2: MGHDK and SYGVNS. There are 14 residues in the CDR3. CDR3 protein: CASSSTELGETQYF. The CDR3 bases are TGTGCCAGCAGCTCGACAGAGTTGGGAGAGACCCAGTACTTC. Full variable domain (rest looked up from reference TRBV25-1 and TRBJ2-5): EADIYQTPRYLVIGTGKKITLECSQTMGHDKMYWYQQDPGMELHLIHYSYGVNSTEKGDLSSESTVSRIRTEHFPLTLESARPSHTSQYLCASSSTELGETQYFGPGTRLLVL.

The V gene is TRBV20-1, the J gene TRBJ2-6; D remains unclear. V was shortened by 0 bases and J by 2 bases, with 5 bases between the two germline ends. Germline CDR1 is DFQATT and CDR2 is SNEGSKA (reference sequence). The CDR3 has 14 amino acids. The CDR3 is CSARDEAGANVLTF. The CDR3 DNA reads TGCAGTGCTAGAGATGAGGCTGGGGCCAACGTCCTGACTTTC.

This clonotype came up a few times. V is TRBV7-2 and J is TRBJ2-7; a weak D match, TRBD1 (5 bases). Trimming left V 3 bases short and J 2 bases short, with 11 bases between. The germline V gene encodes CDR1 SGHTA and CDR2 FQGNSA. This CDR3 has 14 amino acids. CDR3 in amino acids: CASSFQTGPYEQYF. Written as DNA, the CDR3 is TGTGCCAGCAGCTTCCAAACAGGCCCCTACGAGCAGTACTTC.

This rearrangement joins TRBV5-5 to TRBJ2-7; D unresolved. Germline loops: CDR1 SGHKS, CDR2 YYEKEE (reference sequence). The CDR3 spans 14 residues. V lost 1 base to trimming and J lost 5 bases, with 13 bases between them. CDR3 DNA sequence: TGTGCCAGCAGCTTGACGTCGTTACCCCACGAGCAGTACTTC. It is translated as CASSLTSLPHEQYF.

In DNA form, the CDR3 reads TGTGCCAGCAGCTTGGGTTTGAAGCACCACAATGAGCAGTTCTTC. Protein sequence: CASSLGLKHHNEQFF. The chain recombines TRBV5-6 with TRBJ2-1; D not certain. V lost 0 bases, J lost 5 bases, and 12 bases lay in between. Germline CDR1 and CDR2: SGHDT and YYEEEE. The CDR3 is 15 amino acids.

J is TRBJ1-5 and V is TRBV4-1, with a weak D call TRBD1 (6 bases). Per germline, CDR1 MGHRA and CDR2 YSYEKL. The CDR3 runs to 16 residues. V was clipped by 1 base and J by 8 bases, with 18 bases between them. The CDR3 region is CASSQGSIRGEEPQHF. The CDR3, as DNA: TGCGCCAGCAGCCAAGGGTCCATCAGGGGAGAAGAGCCCCAGCATTTT.

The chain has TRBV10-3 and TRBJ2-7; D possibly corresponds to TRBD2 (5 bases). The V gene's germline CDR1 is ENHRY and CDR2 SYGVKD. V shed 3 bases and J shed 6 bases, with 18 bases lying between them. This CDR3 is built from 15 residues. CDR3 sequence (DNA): TGTGCCATCAGTGACCCTTGGACTGAGTCGGCCGAGCAGTACTTC. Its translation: CAISDPWTESAEQYF.

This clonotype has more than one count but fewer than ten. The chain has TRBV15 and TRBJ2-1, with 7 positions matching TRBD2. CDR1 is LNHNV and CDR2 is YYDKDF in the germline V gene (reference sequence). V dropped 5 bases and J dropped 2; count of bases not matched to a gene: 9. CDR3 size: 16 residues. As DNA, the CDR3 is TGTGCCACCAGCTTAGCGGGCCTTTTAGCCTACAATGAGCAGTTCTTC. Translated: CATSLAGLLAYNEQFF.

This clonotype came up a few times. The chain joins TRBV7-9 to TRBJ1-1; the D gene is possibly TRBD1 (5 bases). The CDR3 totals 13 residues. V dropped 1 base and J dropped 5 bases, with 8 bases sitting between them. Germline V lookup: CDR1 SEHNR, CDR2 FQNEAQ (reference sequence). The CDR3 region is CASSLEGWTEAFF. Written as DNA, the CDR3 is TGTGCCAGCAGCTTAGAGGGGTGGACTGAAGCTTTCTTT.